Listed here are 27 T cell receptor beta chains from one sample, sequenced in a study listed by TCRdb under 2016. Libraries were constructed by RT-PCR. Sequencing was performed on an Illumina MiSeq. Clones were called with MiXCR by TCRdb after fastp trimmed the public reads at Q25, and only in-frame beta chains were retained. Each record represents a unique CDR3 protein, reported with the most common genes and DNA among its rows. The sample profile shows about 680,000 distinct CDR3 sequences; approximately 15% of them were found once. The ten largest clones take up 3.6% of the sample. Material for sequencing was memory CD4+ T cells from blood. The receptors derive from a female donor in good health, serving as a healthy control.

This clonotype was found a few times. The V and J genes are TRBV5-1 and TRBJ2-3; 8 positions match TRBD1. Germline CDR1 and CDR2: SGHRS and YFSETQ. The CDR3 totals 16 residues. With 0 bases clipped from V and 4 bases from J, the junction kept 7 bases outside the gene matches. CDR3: CASSLGTGLLADTQYF. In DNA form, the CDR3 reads TGCGCCAGCAGCTTGGGGACAGGGTTATTGGCAGATACGCAGTATTTT.

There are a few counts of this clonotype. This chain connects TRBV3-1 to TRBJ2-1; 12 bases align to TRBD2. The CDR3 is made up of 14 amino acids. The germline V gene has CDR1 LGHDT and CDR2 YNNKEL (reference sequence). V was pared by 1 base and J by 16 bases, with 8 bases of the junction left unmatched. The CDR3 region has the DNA TGTGCCAGCAGCCAAGGTGAAGCTAGCGGGGGGGCCTTCTTC. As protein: CASSQGEASGGAFF.

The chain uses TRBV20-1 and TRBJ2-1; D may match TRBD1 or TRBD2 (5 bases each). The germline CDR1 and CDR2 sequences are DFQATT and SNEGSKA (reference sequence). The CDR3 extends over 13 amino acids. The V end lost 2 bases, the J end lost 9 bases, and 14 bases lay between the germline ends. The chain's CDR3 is CSARSSGRGEQFF. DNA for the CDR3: TGCAGTGCTAGATCCAGCGGAAGGGGTGAGCAGTTCTTC.

The CDR3: CASGPHGGRAYNEQFF. The CDR3 bases are TGTGCCAGCGGCCCACATGGGGGGAGGGCCTACAATGAGCAGTTCTTC. The genes are TRBV27 and TRBJ2-1; 7 bases fit TRBD2. The CDR3 runs to 16 residues. Germline values: CDR1 MNHEY, CDR2 SMNVEV (reference sequence). V trimming: 8 bases; J trimming: 2 bases; junction bases outside the gene matches: 12.

DNA of the CDR3: TGTGCCAGCACCGATCCGGGGGAGGGGCTTACTGAAGCTTTCTTT. Residues: CASTDPGEGLTEAFF. The rearrangement joins TRBV12-3 or TRBV12-4 to TRBJ1-1, with a tentative D call TRBD1 (5 bases). The V and J ends lost 7 bases and 5 bases respectively, with 20 bases between them. The CDR3 runs 15 residues.

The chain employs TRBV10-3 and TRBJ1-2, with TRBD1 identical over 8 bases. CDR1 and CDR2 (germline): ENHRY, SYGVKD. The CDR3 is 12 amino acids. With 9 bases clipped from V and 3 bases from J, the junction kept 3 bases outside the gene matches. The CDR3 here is CAINRGDYGYTF. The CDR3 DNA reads TGTGCCATTAACAGGGGGGACTATGGCTACACCTTC.

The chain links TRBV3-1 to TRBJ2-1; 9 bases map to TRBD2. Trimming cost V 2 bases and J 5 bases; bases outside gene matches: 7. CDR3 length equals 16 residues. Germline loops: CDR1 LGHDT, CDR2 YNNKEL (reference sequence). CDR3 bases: TGTGCCAGCAGCCAATATAGCGGGAGTTTGAACAATGAGCAGTTCTTC. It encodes CASSQYSGSLNNEQFF.

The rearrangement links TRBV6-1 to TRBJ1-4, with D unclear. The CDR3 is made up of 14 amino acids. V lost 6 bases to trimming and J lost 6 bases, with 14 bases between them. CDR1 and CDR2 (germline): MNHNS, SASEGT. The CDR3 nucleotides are TGTGCCAGCAGAGGGTGGTGGCTTGATGAAAAACTGTTTTTT. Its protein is CASRGWWLDEKLFF.

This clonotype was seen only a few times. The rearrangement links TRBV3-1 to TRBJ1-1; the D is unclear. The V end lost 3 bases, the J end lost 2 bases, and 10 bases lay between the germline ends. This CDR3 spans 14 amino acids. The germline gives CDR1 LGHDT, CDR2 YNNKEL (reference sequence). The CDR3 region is CASSQRRTNTEAFF. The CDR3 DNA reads TGTGCCAGCAGCCAGCGACGCACTAACACTGAAGCTTTCTTT.

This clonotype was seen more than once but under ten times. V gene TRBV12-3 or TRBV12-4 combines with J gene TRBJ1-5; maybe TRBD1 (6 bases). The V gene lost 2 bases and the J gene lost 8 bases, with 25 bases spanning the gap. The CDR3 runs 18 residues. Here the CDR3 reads CASSLQGGQRGAQKPQHF. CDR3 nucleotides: TGTGCCAGCAGTTTACAAGGGGGACAACGCGGGGCCCAGAAGCCCCAGCATTTT.

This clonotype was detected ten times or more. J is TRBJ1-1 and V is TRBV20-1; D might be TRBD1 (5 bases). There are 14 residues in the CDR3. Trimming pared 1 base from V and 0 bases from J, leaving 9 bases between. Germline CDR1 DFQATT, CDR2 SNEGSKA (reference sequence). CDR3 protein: CSARAGPLNTEAFF. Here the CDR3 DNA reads TGCAGTGCTAGAGCGGGACCGTTGAACACTGAAGCTTTCTTT.

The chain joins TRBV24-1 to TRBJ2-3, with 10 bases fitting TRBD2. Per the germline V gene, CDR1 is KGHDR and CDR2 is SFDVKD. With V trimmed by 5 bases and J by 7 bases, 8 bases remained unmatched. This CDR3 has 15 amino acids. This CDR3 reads CATSGETSGPHTQYF. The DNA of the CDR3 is TGTGCCACCAGTGGCGAGACTAGCGGGCCCCATACGCAGTATTTT.

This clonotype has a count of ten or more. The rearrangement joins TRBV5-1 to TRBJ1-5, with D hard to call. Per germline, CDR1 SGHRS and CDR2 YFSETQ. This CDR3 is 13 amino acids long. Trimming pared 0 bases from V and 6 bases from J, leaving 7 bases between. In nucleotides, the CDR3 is TGCGCCAGCAGCTTGGACACAAGTCAGCCCCAGCATTTT. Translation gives CASSLDTSQPQHF.

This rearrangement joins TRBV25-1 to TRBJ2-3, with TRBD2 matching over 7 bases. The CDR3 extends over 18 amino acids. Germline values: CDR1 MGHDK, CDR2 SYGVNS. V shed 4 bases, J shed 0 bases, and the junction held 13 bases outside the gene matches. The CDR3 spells CASSVRAGVGSSTDTQYF. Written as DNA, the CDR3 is TGTGCCAGCAGTGTTCGGGCGGGAGTGGGTTCTAGCACAGATACGCAGTATTTT.

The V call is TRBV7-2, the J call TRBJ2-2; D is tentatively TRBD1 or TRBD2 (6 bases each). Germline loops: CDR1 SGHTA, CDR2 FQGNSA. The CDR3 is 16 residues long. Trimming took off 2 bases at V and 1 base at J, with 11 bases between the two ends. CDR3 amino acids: CASSLFGGGNTGELFF. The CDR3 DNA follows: TGTGCCAGCAGCTTATTCGGAGGGGGGAACACCGGGGAGCTGTTTTTT.

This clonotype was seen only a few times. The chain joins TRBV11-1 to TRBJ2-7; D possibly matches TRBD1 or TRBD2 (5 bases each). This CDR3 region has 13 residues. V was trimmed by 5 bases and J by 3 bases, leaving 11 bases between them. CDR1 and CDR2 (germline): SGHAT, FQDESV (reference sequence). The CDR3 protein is CASSVGRNYEQYF. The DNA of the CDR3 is TGTGCCAGCAGCGTGGGACGGAACTACGAGCAGTACTTC.

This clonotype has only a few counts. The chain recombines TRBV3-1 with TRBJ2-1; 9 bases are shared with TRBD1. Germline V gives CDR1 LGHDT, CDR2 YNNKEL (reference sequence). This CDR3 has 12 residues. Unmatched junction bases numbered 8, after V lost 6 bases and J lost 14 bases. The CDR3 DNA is TGTGCCAGCAGTTACGGGACAGGGAGTAAGTTCTTC. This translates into CASSYGTGSKFF.

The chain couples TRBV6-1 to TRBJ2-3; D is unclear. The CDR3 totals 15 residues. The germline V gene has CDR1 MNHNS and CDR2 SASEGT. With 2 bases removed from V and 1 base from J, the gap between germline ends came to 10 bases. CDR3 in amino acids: CASSELPRGTDTQYF. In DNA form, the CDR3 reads TGTGCCAGCAGTGAACTCCCCCGGGGCACAGATACGCAGTATTTT.

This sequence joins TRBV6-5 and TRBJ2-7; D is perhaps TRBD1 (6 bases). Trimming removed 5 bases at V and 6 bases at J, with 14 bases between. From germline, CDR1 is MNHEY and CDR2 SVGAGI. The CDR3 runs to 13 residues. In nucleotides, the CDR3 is TGTGCCAGCAGTGAACAGGGAAGGATCGAGCAGTACTTC. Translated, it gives CASSEQGRIEQYF.

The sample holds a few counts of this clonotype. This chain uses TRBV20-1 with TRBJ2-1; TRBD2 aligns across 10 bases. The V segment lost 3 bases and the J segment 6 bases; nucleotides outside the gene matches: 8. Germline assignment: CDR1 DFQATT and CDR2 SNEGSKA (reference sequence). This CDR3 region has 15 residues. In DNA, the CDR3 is TGCAGTGCTAGGGATAGCGGGAGGTCCGTCAATGAGCAGTTCTTC. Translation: CSARDSGRSVNEQFF.

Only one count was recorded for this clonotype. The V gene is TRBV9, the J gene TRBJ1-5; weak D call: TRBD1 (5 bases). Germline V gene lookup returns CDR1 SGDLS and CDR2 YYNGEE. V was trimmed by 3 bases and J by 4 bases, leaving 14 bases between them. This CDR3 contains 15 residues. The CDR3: CASSAFSGTNQPQHF. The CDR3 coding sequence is TGTGCCAGCAGCGCCTTTTCCGGGACGAATCAGCCCCAGCATTTT.

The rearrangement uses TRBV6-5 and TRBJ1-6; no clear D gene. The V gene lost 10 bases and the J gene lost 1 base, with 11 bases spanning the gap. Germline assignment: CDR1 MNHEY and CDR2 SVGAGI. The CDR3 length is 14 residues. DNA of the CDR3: TGTGCCACCTCTCTAAGTTCCTATAATTCACCCCTCCACTTT. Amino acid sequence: CATSLSSYNSPLHF.

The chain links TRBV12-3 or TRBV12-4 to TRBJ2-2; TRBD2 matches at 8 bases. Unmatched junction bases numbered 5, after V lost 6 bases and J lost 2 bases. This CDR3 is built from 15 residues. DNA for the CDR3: TGTGCCAGCAGAGCAGCGGGGGCCAACACCGGGGAGCTGTTTTTT. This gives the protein CASRAAGANTGELFF.

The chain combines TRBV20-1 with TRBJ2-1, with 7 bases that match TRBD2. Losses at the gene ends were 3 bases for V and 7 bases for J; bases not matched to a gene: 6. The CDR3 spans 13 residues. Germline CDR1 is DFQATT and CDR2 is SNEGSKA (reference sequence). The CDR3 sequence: CSASSDSGNEQFF. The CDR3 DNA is TGCAGTGCTAGCAGTGATAGCGGGAATGAGCAGTTCTTC.

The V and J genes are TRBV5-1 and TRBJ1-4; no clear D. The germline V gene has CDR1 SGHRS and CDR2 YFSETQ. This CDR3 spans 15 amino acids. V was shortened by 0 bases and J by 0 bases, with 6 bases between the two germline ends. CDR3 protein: CASSLGTTTNEKLFF. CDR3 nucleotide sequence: TGCGCCAGCAGCTTGGGCACAACAACTAATGAAAAACTGTTTTTT.

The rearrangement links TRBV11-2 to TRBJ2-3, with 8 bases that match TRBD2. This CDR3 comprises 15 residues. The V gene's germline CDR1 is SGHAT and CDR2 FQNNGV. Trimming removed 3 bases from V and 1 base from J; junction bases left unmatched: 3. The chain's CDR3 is CASSLTSVGTDTQYF. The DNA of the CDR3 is TGTGCCAGCAGCTTGACTAGCGTCGGCACAGATACGCAGTATTTT.

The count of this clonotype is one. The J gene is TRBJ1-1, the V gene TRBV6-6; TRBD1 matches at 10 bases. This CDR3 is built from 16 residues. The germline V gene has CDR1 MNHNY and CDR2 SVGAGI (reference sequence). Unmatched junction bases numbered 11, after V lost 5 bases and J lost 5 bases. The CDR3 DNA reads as TGTGCCAGCAGTCCTCCGACAGGGGGCGGGAAGACTGAAGCTTTCTTT. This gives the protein CASSPPTGGGKTEAFF.